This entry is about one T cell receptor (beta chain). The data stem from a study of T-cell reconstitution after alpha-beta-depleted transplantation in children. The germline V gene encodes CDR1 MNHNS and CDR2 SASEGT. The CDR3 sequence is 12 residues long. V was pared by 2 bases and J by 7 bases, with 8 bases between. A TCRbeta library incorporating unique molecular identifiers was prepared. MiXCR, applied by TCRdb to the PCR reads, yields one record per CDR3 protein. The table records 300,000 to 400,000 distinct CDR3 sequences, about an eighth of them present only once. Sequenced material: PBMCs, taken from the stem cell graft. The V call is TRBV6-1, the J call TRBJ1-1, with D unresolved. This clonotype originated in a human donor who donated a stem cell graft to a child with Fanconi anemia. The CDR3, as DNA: TGTGCCAGCAGTGAACTGGACCGTGAAGCTTTCTTT. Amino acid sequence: CASSELDREAFF.